This TCR beta chain was obtained from a study of vaccination and CD4 T cells after COVID-19. Sequenced with the Oncomine TCR Beta short-read assay was DNA taken from cultured CD4+ T cells. Genomic DNA was isolated from cultured CD4+ T cells. TCRdb fed the PCR reads into MiXCR, producing one record per CDR3 protein. The data contain over 9,500 distinct CDR3 sequences, 30% to 50% of them singletons. Germline V lookup: CDR1 SGHNT, CDR2 YYREEE (reference sequence). V shed 0 bases and J shed 4 bases, with 7 bases lying between them. There are 13 residues in the CDR3. A note on this clonotype: The antigen is unknown.

Treatment: approximately 10-day PBMC culture with coronavirus spike peptide pools or control peptides (ViraFEST assay). CD4+ T-cell collection from the unexposed donor predated the COVID-19 pandemic (2011-2018). The sequencing sample was made of CD4+ T cells from blood, cultured in vitro. The receptor was derived from a human donor in good health. This chain joins TRBV5-4 and TRBJ1-2; D possibly corresponds to TRBD1 (5 bases). DNA of the CDR3: TGTGCCAGCAGCTTGGAGGGGAGCTATGGCTACACCTTC. This sequence encodes CASSLEGSYGYTF.